The text below deals with one T cell receptor beta chain. What it recognizes is unknown. Indicated time point: cycle 4 day 1 (C4D1), after five to seven weeks of nivolumab. Exposure to brentuximab vedotin varied, and each patient had relapsed following autologous stem cell transplantation. Complete response, partial response or progressive disease made up the best responses. This sample was included in a study of PD-1 blockade in classical Hodgkin lymphoma. Study outcomes and limitations: Newly diagnosed patients were said to have less baseline TCR diversity than healthy donors did.

After removal of 4 bases from V and 0 bases from J, the junction contained 6 bases not matched to a gene. CDR3 length: 15 amino acids. Germline CDR1 is SGHNT and CDR2 is YYREEE (reference sequence). Only in-frame clones appear in the TCRdb table, and some are missing; sequencing was by immunoSEQ multiplex PCR. Among about 52,000 clones listed, approximately 89% were seen once. Source: peripheral blood mononuclear cells (PBMCs), taken before the fourth cycle of nivolumab. The receptor was derived from a human donor with classical Hodgkin lymphoma. The chain has TRBV5-4 and TRBJ1-1; 7 bases are shared with TRBD1. The CDR3: CASSARQGLNTEAFF. CDR3 sequence (DNA): TGTGCCAGCAGCGCTAGACAGGGCTTGAACACTGAAGCTTTCTTT.